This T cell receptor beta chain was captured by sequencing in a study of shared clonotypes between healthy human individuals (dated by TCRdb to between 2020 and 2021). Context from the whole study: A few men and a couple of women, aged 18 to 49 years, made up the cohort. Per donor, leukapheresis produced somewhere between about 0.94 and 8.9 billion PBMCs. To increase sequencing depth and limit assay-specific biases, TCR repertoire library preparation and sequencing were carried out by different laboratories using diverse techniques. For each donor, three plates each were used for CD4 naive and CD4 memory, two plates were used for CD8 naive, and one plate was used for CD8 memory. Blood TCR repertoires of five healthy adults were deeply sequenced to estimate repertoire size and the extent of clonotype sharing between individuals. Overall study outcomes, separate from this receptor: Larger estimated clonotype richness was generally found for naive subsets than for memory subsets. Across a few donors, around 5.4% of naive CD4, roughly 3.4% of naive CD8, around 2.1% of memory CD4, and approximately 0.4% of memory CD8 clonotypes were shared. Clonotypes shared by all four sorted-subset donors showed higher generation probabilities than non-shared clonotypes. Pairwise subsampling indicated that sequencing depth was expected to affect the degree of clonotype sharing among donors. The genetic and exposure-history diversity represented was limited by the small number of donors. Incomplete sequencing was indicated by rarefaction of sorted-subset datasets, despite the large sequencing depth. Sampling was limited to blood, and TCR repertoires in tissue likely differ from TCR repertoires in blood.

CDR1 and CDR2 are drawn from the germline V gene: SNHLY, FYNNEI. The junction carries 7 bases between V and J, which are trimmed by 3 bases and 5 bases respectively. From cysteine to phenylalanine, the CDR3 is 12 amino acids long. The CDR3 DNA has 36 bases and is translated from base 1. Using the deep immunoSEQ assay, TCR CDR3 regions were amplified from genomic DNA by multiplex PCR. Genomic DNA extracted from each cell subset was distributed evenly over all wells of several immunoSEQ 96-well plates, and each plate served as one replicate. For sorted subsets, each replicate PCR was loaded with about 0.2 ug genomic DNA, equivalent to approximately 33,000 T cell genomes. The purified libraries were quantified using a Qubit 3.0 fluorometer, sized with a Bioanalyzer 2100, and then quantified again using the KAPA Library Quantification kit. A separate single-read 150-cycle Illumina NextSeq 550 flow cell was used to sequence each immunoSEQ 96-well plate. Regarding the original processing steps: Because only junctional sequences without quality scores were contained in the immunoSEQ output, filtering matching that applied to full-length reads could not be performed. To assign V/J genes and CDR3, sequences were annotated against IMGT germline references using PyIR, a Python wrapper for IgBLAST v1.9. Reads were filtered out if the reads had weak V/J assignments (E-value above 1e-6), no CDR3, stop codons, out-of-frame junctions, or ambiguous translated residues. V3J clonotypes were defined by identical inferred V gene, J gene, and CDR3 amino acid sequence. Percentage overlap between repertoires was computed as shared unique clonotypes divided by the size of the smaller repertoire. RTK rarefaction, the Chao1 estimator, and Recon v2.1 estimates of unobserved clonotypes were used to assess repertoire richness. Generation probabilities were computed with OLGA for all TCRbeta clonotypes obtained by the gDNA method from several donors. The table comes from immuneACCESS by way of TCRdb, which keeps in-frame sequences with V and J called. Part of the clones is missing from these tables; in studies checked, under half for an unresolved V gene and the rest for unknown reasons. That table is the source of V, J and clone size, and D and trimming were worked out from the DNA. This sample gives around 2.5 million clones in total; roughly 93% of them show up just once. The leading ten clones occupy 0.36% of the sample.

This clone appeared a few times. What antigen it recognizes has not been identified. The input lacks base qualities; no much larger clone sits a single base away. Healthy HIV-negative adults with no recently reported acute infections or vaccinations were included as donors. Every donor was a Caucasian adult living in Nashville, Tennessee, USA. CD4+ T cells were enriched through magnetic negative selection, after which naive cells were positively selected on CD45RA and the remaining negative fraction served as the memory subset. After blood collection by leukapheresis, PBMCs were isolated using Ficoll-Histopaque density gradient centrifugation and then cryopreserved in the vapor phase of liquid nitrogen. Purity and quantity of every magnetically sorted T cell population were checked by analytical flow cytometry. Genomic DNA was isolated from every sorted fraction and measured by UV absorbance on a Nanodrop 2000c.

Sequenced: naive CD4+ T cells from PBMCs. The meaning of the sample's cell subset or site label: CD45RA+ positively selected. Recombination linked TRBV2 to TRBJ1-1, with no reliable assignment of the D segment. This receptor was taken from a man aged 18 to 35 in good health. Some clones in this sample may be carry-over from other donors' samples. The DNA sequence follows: TGTGCCAGCAGTGAGTATCAGACTGAAGCTTTCTTT. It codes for CASSEYQTEAFF.